One sample yielded the 15 T cell receptor beta chains listed below, sequenced in a study of T cells after yellow fever vaccination. TCRdb redid the calling of the 5' RACE reads with MiXCR, one entry per CDR3 protein. The sample has about 210,000 distinct CDR3 sequences, less than 3.5% seen once. Sample: CD4+ T cells sorted from PBMCs, taken 10 days after the yellow fever booster vaccination. Every receptor here comes from a man aged 18 to 30 who received the YFV17D yellow fever vaccine.

The genes are TRBV7-2 and TRBJ2-7, with 9 bases that match TRBD2. Germline V gene data show CDR1 as SGHTA and CDR2 as FQGNSA. J gave up 3 bases and V 2 bases, and 2 bases lay outside the gene matches. The length of the CDR3 is 14 residues. The DNA for the CDR3 is TGTGCCAGCAGCTTAAAAGCGGGGGGCTACGAGCAGTACTTC. Protein sequence: CASSLKAGGYEQYF.

For the CDR3, the DNA is TGTGCCAGCACGAACGGGTACACTGAAGCTTTCTTT. It translates to CASTNGYTEAFF. V and J are TRBV28 and TRBJ1-1, with D hard to call. This CDR3 has 12 amino acids. Germline V gene data show CDR1 as MDHEN and CDR2 as SYDVKM. Trimming pared 7 bases from V and 3 bases from J, leaving 9 bases between.

The gene calls are TRBV6-6 and TRBJ2-7; D might be TRBD2 (7 bases). The CDR3 sequence is 14 residues long. The V end was cut by 6 bases, the J end by 4 bases, with 16 bases between. Germline loops: CDR1 MNHNY, CDR2 SVGAGI (reference sequence). CDR3 loop: CASRREGDRYEQYV. The CDR3 nucleotides read TGTGCCAGCAGGAGGGAGGGGGATCGATACGAGCAGTACGTC.

This clonotype was seen more than once but under ten times. V and J are TRBV3-1 and TRBJ2-5; 11 bases fit TRBD1. V shed 4 bases and J 0 bases; nucleotides not matched to a gene: 4. The CDR3 spans 16 residues. Germline CDR1 reads LGHDT; CDR2 reads YNNKEL (reference sequence). CDR3 DNA sequence: TGTGCCAGCAGCCCCTGGGACAGGGGGGACCAAGAGACCCAGTACTTC. Encoded protein: CASSPWDRGDQETQYF.

The sample holds many counts of this clonotype. This chain uses TRBV7-9 with TRBJ1-1; D gene uncertain. V was clipped by 1 base and J by 8 bases, with 14 bases between them. The CDR3 is made up of 14 amino acids. Looked up from germline, CDR1 is SEHNR and CDR2 is FQNEAQ (reference sequence). The CDR3 reads CASSLVPLPEEAFF. The CDR3 coding sequence is TGTGCCAGCAGCTTAGTCCCCCTTCCAGAAGAAGCTTTCTTT.

This clonotype has ten or more counts. CDR3 DNA sequence: TGTGCCAGCAGCCAAGATCTAGGAGGCGGGGAGCTGTTTTTT. It encodes CASSQDLGGGELFF. The V gene is TRBV3-1, the J gene TRBJ2-2; the D gene is possibly TRBD2 (5 bases). Germline lookup yields CDR1 LGHDT and CDR2 YNNKEL (reference sequence). The germline V and J ends were trimmed by 0 bases and 7 bases, with 9 bases remaining between them. The CDR3 has 14 amino acids.

V gene TRBV11-3 combines with J gene TRBJ1-1; D perhaps matches TRBD1 (6 bases). This CDR3 has 13 residues. Germline V gene data show CDR1 as SGHNT and CDR2 as YENEEA. Trimming shortened V by 5 bases and J by 3 bases, and 10 bases separated the two germline ends. The CDR3 DNA reads as TGTGCCAGCAGCATACAGGGAGACACTGAAGCTTTCTTT. This gives the protein CASSIQGDTEAFF.

This clonotype occurred many times. The J gene is TRBJ2-1, the V gene TRBV7-2, with TRBD2 matching over 8 bases. The CDR3 runs 15 residues. Germline V lookup: CDR1 SGHTA, CDR2 FQGNSA. V was clipped by 6 bases and J by 3 bases; unmatched bases: 7. CDR3 in amino acids: CASRPPSGFYNEQFF. In nucleotides, the CDR3 is TGTGCCAGCAGGCCCCCTAGCGGGTTCTACAATGAGCAGTTCTTC.

This clonotype was seen a handful of times. The rearrangement joins TRBV30 to TRBJ2-5; D assignment may be TRBD1 or TRBD2 (5 bases each). Germline CDR1 GTSNPN, CDR2 SVGIG (reference sequence). The CDR3 length is 14 residues. V was shortened by 0 bases and J by 4 bases, with 12 bases between the two germline ends. The CDR3 sequence is CAWSVGGGGETQYF. CDR3 bases: TGTGCCTGGAGTGTTGGTGGGGGTGGAGAGACCCAGTACTTC.

This clonotype came up a few times. The rearrangement joins TRBV7-2 to TRBJ1-6; possibly TRBD1 for D (6 bases). V was pared by 5 bases and J by 9 bases, with 26 bases between. The CDR3 has 18 residues. CDR1 is SGHTA and CDR2 is FQGNSA in the germline V gene. The DNA for the CDR3 is TGTGCCAGCAGCCAGGGGACCCCGGCCCGGTCGCCCGGTTCACCCCTCCACTTT. Translating gives CASSQGTPARSPGSPLHF.

This clonotype was counted ten times or more. The chain has TRBV3-1 and TRBJ2-3; TRBD1 matches at 8 bases. The CDR3 runs to 15 residues. J lost 0 bases, V lost 3 bases, and 2 bases had no gene match. Germline CDR1 LGHDT, CDR2 YNNKEL (reference sequence). The CDR3 DNA sequence: TGTGCCAGCAGCCATTGGACAGGGAGCACAGATACGCAGTATTTT. Translated, it gives CASSHWTGSTDTQYF.

The chain carries TRBV29-1 and TRBJ1-2; the D is unclear. V was cut by 3 bases and J by 5 bases, with 13 bases left in between. Germline V gives CDR1 SQVTM, CDR2 ANQGSEA. This CDR3 has 13 residues. Here the CDR3 DNA reads TGCAGCGTTGAGGAGCAGATGGGGTATGGCTACACCTTC. It encodes CSVEEQMGYGYTF.

In this sample, this clonotype turned up many times. CDR3 sequence: CASSSRDWGTQYF. The DNA of the CDR3 is TGTGCCAGCAGCTCCCGGGACTGGGGGACCCAGTACTTC. This chain joins TRBV7-7 and TRBJ2-5; a possible D gene is TRBD2 (6 bases). The V gene's germline CDR1 is SSHAT and CDR2 FNYEAQ (reference sequence). The CDR3 loop spans 13 amino acids. V lost 4 bases, J lost 7 bases, and 13 bases lay in between.

The sample holds many counts of this clonotype. The J gene is TRBJ2-1, the V gene TRBV5-4; D is perhaps TRBD2 (5 bases). CDR1 is SGHNT and CDR2 is YYREEE in the germline V gene (reference sequence). This CDR3 has 12 residues. Trimming shortened V by 2 bases and J by 6 bases, and 6 bases separated the two germline ends. The CDR3 sequence is CASSFEGNEQFF. The CDR3 DNA reads as TGTGCCAGCAGCTTCGAGGGCAATGAGCAGTTCTTC.

This clonotype was found a few times. The rearrangement joins TRBV20-1 to TRBJ1-1; D is perhaps TRBD1 (5 bases). The CDR3 contains 14 residues. Germline V gene sequence: CDR1 DFQATT, CDR2 SNEGSKA (reference sequence). The CDR3 coding sequence is TGCAGGGGCGCCCATGGGACGGAGAACACTGAAGCTTTCTTT. The encoded protein is CRGAHGTENTEAFF.